This record covers a single T cell receptor (beta chain). The germline CDR1 and CDR2 sequences are SGHTA and FQGNSA. The V and J ends lost 1 base and 0 bases, in that order; junction bases with no gene match: 5. The CDR3 runs to 17 residues. The record originates from a study of cytomegalovirus exposure and HLA in healthy donors. The PCR contained 60 Vbeta and 13 Jbeta primers. Sequencing used immunoSEQ multiplex PCR; TCRdb keeps in-frame clones, though not all of them. There are about 190,000 clones in the sample; roughly 77% occur only once, and more than 4.5% lies in the top ten. This chain links TRBV7-2 with TRBJ2-4, with 8 bases identical to TRBD2. The receptor was derived from a man under 40 in good health and CMV-seropositive. Sample: PBMCs. CDR3 sequence: CASSLVGLDQAKNIQYF. CDR3 coding DNA: TGTGCCAGCAGCTTAGTGGGACTAGACCAAGCCAAAAACATTCAGTACTTC.